This T cell receptor (beta chain) was identified in a study of identical twins. Whole-study findings and limits: In drawing conclusions, the study used cross-sectional statistical analysis and did not follow the same donors.

MiXCR was run by TCRdb on the 5' RACE reads, yielding one entry per CDR3 protein. This sample carries hundreds of thousands of distinct CDR3 sequences, about 18% of them seen once, and the ten largest clones take about an eighth. This clonotype was counted many times. Its target is not known. The CDR3 extends over 13 amino acids. Germline lookup yields CDR1 DFQATT and CDR2 SNEGSKA (reference sequence). V lost 6 bases and J lost 5; bases outside the gene matches: 9. The sample also formed part of further work on T cells expressing NK-cell markers. That source notes: Of the CD8+ T cell pool in several donors, roughly 1.0-8% was accounted for by dominant NKG2C+ clonotypes.

Sequenced input: PBMCs. The rearrangement uses TRBV20-1 and TRBJ2-5, with 7 bases matching TRBD1. This clonotype was obtained from a woman aged 18 to 35 in good health. For the CDR3, the DNA is TGCAGTGCCAATTACAGGGGCGCGGAGACCCAGTACTTC. As protein: CSANYRGAETQYF.